These 2 T cell receptor beta chains share one sample of origin, sequenced in a study of spatial heterogeneity in lung cancer. Sample time point: sample taken at primary tumor resection. Whole RNA, isolated from tumor, nontumor lung or frozen PBMC, was sequenced without prior sorting. Using its own MiXCR run on the 5' RACE reads, TCRdb lists one record per CDR3 protein. The repertoire consists of 10,000 to 15,000 distinct CDR3 sequences, with under 5% occurring once and the leading ten covering 35% to 55%. Here the sequenced sample was PBMCs, taken at surgery. These receptors all come from a male donor with early-stage non-small cell lung cancer.

This clonotype was detected ten times or more. As an off-target read in a library built for alpha chains, this beta chain has a frequency of little significance. The chain couples TRBV27 to TRBJ2-7; 7 bases map to TRBD2. Germline assignment: CDR1 MNHEY and CDR2 SMNVEV (reference sequence). Losses at the gene ends were 3 bases for V and 3 bases for J; bases not matched to a gene: 2. CDR3 size: 13 residues. The CDR3 loop reads CASSLGTNYEQYF. The CDR3 DNA follows: TGTGCCAGCAGTTTGGGGACTAACTACGAGCAGTACTTC.

This clonotype was recorded at least ten times. The size of this beta chain means little, since it is a stray read in a library made for alpha chains. V usage is TRBV28 and J usage is TRBJ2-5; 15 nucleotides agree with TRBD2. The CDR3 contains 17 residues. The V gene end was trimmed by 6 bases and the J gene end by 1 base; junction bases not matched to a gene: 6. Germline CDR1 reads MDHEN; CDR2 reads SYDVKM. CDR3 residues: CASSGLAGGPAQETQYF. In DNA form, the CDR3 reads TGTGCCAGCAGCGGACTAGCGGGAGGGCCGGCCCAAGAGACCCAGTACTTC. The full variable domain, in which reference TRBV28 and TRBJ2-5 provide the parts outside the CDR3, is DVKVTQSSRYLVKRTGEKVFLECVQDMDHENMFWYRQDPGLGLRLIYFSYDVKMKEKGDIPEGYSVSREKKERFSLILESASTNQTSMYLCASSGLAGGPAQETQYFGPGTRLLVL.